This T cell receptor beta chain emerged from a study of PD-L1 blockade in urothelial cancer. Measured with immunoSEQ multiplex PCR; TCRdb has only the in-frame clones, and not every one. This sample has about 86,000 clones, with more than 70% found just once. The CDR3 is 12 residues long. Germline V gives CDR1 MNHNY, CDR2 SVGAGI (reference sequence). Trimming stripped 2 bases from V and 7 bases from J, with 6 bases between. Time point given: pretreatment peripheral blood. The source material was PBMCs, sampled around atezolizumab (anti-PD-L1) treatment. The source is a man between 60 and 75 years old with urothelial cancer. This chain joins TRBV6-6 and TRBJ1-5; D unclear. CDR3 nucleotide sequence: TGTGCCAGCAGTTACGATGCGCAGCCCCAGCATTTT. This translates into CASSYDAQPQHF.